One sample yielded the 22 T cell receptor beta chains listed below, sequenced in a study of blood T cell repertoires in COVID-19 (dated by TCRdb to 2020 to 2022). Libraries were prepared through the immunoSEQ multiplex PCR assay. In TCRdb, the immuneACCESS table is reduced to in-frame sequences with V and J assigned. These tables do not hold every clone; where another copy was compared, an unresolved V gene accounts for under half, and the others remain unexplained. The table for this sample lists about 190,000 clones; approximately 73% of them were counted only once. Clones ranked in the top ten supply 17% of the sample. The sample was PBMCs or T cells enriched from blood (not recorded which). These TCRs come from a woman between 50 and 59 years old with acute COVID-19.

The chain has TRBV11-2 and TRBJ1-4, with 8 bases matching TRBD1. CDR3 size: 15 residues. V shed 5 bases, J shed 5 bases, and the junction held 7 bases outside the gene matches. CDR1 is SGHAT and CDR2 is FQNNGV in the germline V gene. As DNA, the CDR3 is TGTGCCAGCAGCCAAACCGGGACAGGAAATGAAAAACTGTTTTTT. Amino acids: CASSQTGTGNEKLFF.

The chain recombines TRBV4-1 with TRBJ2-3; D remains ambiguous. The CDR3 loop spans 14 amino acids. Trimming removed 2 bases at V and 1 base at J, with 7 bases between. Germline V gives CDR1 MGHRA, CDR2 YSYEKL. CDR3 nucleotides: TGCGCCAGCAGCCAATGGCAGGGCACAGATACGCAGTATTTT. It specifies CASSQWQGTDTQYF.

The chain combines TRBV6-5 with TRBJ2-2, with D uncertain. The germline gives CDR1 MNHEY, CDR2 SVGAGI. V lost 2 bases to trimming and J lost 0 bases, with 10 bases between them. CDR3 length: 16 residues. The CDR3 protein is CASSYTPPANTGELFF. CDR3 nucleotides: TGTGCCAGCAGTTACACCCCTCCGGCGAACACCGGGGAGCTGTTTTTT.

V usage is TRBV6-5 and J usage is TRBJ1-5; no definite D call. CDR3 length: 14 amino acids. In germline, CDR1 is MNHEY, CDR2 SVGAGI. The V end lost 6 bases, the J end lost 0 bases, and 9 bases lay between the germline ends. For the CDR3, the DNA is TGTGCCAGCAGGGACTTTAATAGCAATCAGCCCCAGCATTTT. Its translation is CASRDFNSNQPQHF.

The J gene is TRBJ2-3, the V gene TRBV12-3 or TRBV12-4, with D unclear. Trimming cost V 5 bases and J 6 bases, with 9 bases left between them. The CDR3 totals 12 residues. CDR3 in DNA: TGTGCCAGCAGTCTTAACATGGATACGCAGTATTTT. This sequence encodes CASSLNMDTQYF.

This clone was counted once. The chain has TRBV7-2 and TRBJ2-1, with 8 nucleotides matching TRBD2. The CDR3 totals 15 residues. Germline trimming cut 3 bases from V and 4 bases from J; bases unmatched to any gene: 5. CDR1 is SGHTA, CDR2 FQGNSA, per germline. The CDR3 DNA is TGTGCCAGCAGCTTGGAGCGGGGGAGATACAATGAGCAGTTCTTC. Its translation: CASSLERGRYNEQFF. Variable domain in full (rest from reference TRBV7-2 and TRBJ2-1): GAGVSQSPSNKVTEKGKDVELRCDPISGHTALYWYRQSLGQGLEFLIYFQGNSAPDKSGLPSDRFSAERTGGSVSTLTIQRTQQEDSAVYLCASSLERGRYNEQFFGPGTRLTVL.

A word on this clone: At the DNA level, this CDR3 is encoded by other sequences in the same sample as well. The genes are TRBV7-2 and TRBJ2-5, with D uncertain. Germline CDR1 is SGHTA and CDR2 is FQGNSA. V shed 1 base and J shed 5 bases, with 8 bases lying between them. This CDR3 has 13 residues. CDR3 protein: CASSLVYGETQYF. DNA for the CDR3: TGTGCCAGCAGCTTAGTATACGGGGAGACCCAGTACTTC.

This clone appeared once. The chain has TRBV19 and TRBJ2-1; TRBD1 might be the D (6 bases). The CDR3 runs 16 residues. V lost 7 bases, J lost 4 bases, and 20 bases lay in between. Germline CDR1 is LNHDA and CDR2 is SQIVND (reference sequence). CDR3 residues: CASTRGTGTYYNEQFF. CDR3 nucleotides: TGTGCCAGTACTCGGGGTACCGGGACATATTACAATGAGCAGTTCTTC.

By frequency in the sample, this clone is medium-sized. This chain joins TRBV28 and TRBJ1-2; 9 bases fit TRBD1. The ends lost 1 base at V and 7 bases at J; junction bases unmatched: 4. The CDR3 spans 14 residues. CDR1 MDHEN and CDR2 SYDVKM come from the germline V gene. The chain's CDR3 is CASSLLDRGGGYTF. CDR3 sequence (DNA): TGTGCCAGCAGTTTATTGGACAGGGGAGGTGGCTACACCTTC.

The chain combines TRBV2 with TRBJ1-3; 9 nucleotides line up with TRBD1. Germline V gene data show CDR1 as SNHLY and CDR2 as FYNNEI. The CDR3 covers 14 residues. V lost 7 bases and J lost 3; bases outside the gene matches: 4. This CDR3 reads CASNTGGGGNTIYF. In DNA, the CDR3 is TGTGCCAGCAACACAGGGGGCGGTGGAAACACCATATATTTT. Variable domain in full (rest from reference TRBV2 and TRBJ1-3): EPEVTQTPSHQVTQMGQEVILRCVPISNHLYFYWYRQILGQKVEFLVSFYNNEISEKSEIFDDQFSVERPDGSNFTLKIRSTKLEDSAMYFCASNTGGGGNTIYFGEGSWLTVV.

The chain carries TRBV5-1 and TRBJ1-6, with D perhaps matching TRBD1 (6 bases). V was cut by 4 bases and J by 2 bases, with 13 bases left in between. This CDR3 has 16 amino acids. The V gene's germline CDR1 is SGHRS and CDR2 YFSETQ. DNA of the CDR3: TGCGCCAGCAGCACCGCAGGGGAAGCCTATAATTCACCCCTCCACTTT. Translated, it gives CASSTAGEAYNSPLHF. The whole variable domain, remainder taken from reference TRBV5-1 and TRBJ1-6, is KAGVTQTPRYLIKTRGQQVTLSCSPISGHRSVSWYQQTPGQGLQFLFEYFSETQRNKGNFPGRFSGRQFSNSRSEMNVSTLELGDSALYLCASSTAGEAYNSPLHFGNGTRLTVT.

The CDR3 reads CASSPAAGTGTPRAFF. In DNA, the CDR3 is TGTGCCAGCTCACCCGCCGCCGGGACAGGAACACCGAGGGCTTTCTTT. The chain is built from TRBV18 and TRBJ1-1; 8 positions agree with TRBD1. CDR1 is KGHSH and CDR2 is LQKENI in the germline V gene. CDR3 length equals 16 residues. The V gene end was trimmed by 3 bases and the J gene end by 11 bases; junction bases not matched to a gene: 17.

V is TRBV10-3 and J is TRBJ1-1, with TRBD1 matching 9 bases. After removal of 6 bases from V and 4 bases from J, the junction contained 9 bases not matched to a gene. This CDR3 spans 15 amino acids. The germline V gene has CDR1 ENHRY and CDR2 SYGVKD. The CDR3 nucleotides read TGTGCCATCAGGCACCCGGACAGGGGTGTCACTGAAGCTTTCTTT. The encoded protein is CAIRHPDRGVTEAFF.

The gene calls are TRBV7-2 and TRBJ2-1; tentative D call: TRBD2 (5 bases). Trimming took off 4 bases at V and 8 bases at J, with 9 bases between the two ends. CDR3 length: 12 amino acids. Germline V gene data show CDR1 as SGHTA and CDR2 as FQGNSA. The CDR3 spells CASSSGGHEQFF. CDR3 coding DNA: TGTGCCAGCAGCTCGGGCGGGCATGAGCAGTTCTTC. The full variable domain, rest sourced from reference TRBV7-2 and TRBJ2-1, is GAGVSQSPSNKVTEKGKDVELRCDPISGHTALYWYRQSLGQGLEFLIYFQGNSAPDKSGLPSDRFSAERTGGSVSTLTIQRTQQEDSAVYLCASSSGGHEQFFGPGTRLTVL.

The genes are TRBV7-9 and TRBJ2-1; 10 nucleotides match TRBD1. The CDR3 runs 16 residues. CDR1 and CDR2 from the germline V gene are SEHNR and FQNEAQ (reference sequence). With 5 bases clipped from V and 6 bases from J, the junction kept 10 bases outside the gene matches. CDR3 sequence reads: CASSLGQGLGGNEQFF. CDR3 DNA: TGTGCCAGCAGCCTGGGACAGGGGCTGGGGGGCAATGAGCAGTTCTTC.

This clone was recorded a few times. The genes are TRBV5-6 and TRBJ1-6, with D uncertain. This CDR3 has 16 residues. The V end lost 1 base, the J end lost 7 bases, and 15 bases lay between the germline ends. Looked up from germline, CDR1 is SGHDT and CDR2 is YYEEEE. CDR3: CASSLSAGRGNSPLHF. CDR3 sequence (DNA): TGTGCCAGCAGCTTGAGTGCAGGAAGAGGGAATTCACCCCTCCACTTT.

This clone has just one count. This sequence joins TRBV7-2 and TRBJ2-3; the match to TRBD2 covers 8 bases. CDR1 and CDR2 from the germline V gene are SGHTA and FQGNSA. The CDR3 length is 15 residues. With 5 bases clipped from V and 3 bases from J, the junction kept 7 bases outside the gene matches. The CDR3 is CASSPGGGPTDTQYF. For the CDR3, the DNA is TGTGCCAGCAGCCCGGGGGGGGGCCCAACAGATACGCAGTATTTT.

The chain combines TRBV5-1 with TRBJ2-3; 7 bases match TRBD1. The CDR3 totals 16 residues. The ends lost 3 bases at V and 2 bases at J; junction bases unmatched: 9. CDR1 and CDR2 from the germline V gene are SGHRS and YFSETQ. CDR3 region: CASSSANRGYTDTQYF. CDR3 bases: TGCGCCAGCAGCTCAGCCAACAGGGGTTACACAGATACGCAGTATTTT.

This chain joins TRBV6-1 and TRBJ2-7; perhaps TRBD1 as D (5 bases). With 5 bases removed from V and 4 bases from J, the gap between germline ends came to 15 bases. This CDR3 is built from 14 residues. CDR1 is MNHNS, CDR2 SASEGT, per germline. The CDR3: CASSLRQKGYEQYV. The DNA of the CDR3 is TGTGCCAGCAGTCTCCGACAAAAGGGGTACGAGCAGTACGTC.

The chain links TRBV9 to TRBJ2-5; TRBD1 matches 9 bases. The CDR3 spans 15 residues. Germline CDR1 reads SGDLS; CDR2 reads YYNGEE. The ends lost 2 bases at V and 4 bases at J; junction bases unmatched: 6. The DNA for the CDR3 is TGTGCCAGCAGCGTTGGGACAGGGCCCGTAGAGACCCAGTACTTC. This codes for CASSVGTGPVETQYF.

The chain carries TRBV28 and TRBJ1-2, with TRBD1 matching 10 bases. The CDR3 covers 15 residues. The germline gives CDR1 MDHEN, CDR2 SYDVKM. The V gene end was trimmed by 1 base and the J gene end by 8 bases; junction bases not matched to a gene: 7. The CDR3 nucleotides are TGTGCCAGCAGTTTATCCGGGGACAGGGGCGGGGGCTACACCTTC. Translated, it gives CASSLSGDRGGGYTF.

This clone was counted between two and nine times. The sample holds other DNA sequences that translate to the same CDR3. The gene calls are TRBV6-5 and TRBJ1-1; 7 bases line up with TRBD1. Germline CDR1 MNHEY, CDR2 SVGAGI. The CDR3 has 14 amino acids. V lost 6 bases to trimming and J lost 0 bases; unmatched junction nucleotides: 4. The CDR3 is CASRKQGMNTEAFF. The DNA for the CDR3 is TGTGCCAGCAGGAAACAGGGGATGAACACTGAAGCTTTCTTT.